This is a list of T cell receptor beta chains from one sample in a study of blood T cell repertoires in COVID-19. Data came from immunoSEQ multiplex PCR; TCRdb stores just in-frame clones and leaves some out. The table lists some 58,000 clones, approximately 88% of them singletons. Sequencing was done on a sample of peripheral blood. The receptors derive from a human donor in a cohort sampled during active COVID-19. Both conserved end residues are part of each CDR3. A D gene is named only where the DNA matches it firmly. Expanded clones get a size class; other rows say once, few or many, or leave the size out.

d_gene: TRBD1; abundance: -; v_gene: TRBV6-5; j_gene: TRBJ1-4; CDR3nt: TGTGCCAGCAGAAGCGACAGGGGTGAAAAACTGTTTTTT; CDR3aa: CASRSDRGEKLFF
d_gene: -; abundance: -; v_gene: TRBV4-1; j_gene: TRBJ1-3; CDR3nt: TGCGCCAGCAGCCAAGAAAGGGGCTCTGGAAACACCATATATTTT; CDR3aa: CASSQERGSGNTIYF
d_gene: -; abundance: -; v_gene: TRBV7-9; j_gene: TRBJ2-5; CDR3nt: TGTGCCAGCAGCCTGTGGGGCGGGACCCAAGAGACCCAGTACTTC; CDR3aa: CASSLWGGTQETQYF
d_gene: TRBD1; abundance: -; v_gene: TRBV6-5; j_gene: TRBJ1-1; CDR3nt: TGTGCCAGCAGGAAGGGACAGGCTAACACTGAAGCTTTCTTT; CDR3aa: CASRKGQANTEAFF
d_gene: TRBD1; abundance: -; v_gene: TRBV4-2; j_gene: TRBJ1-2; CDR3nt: TGTGCCAGCAGCCAACCTGGACAGGGCCCGGGCTACACCTTC; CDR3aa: CASSQPGQGPGYTF
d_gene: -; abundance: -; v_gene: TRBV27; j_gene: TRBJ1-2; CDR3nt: TGTGCCAGCAGTTTGGACAGCTTTAACTATGGCTACACCTTC; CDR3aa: CASSLDSFNYGYTF
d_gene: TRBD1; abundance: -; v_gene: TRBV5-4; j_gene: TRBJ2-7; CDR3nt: TGTGCCAGCAGCGTCCAGGGGGCCTACGAGCAGTACTTC; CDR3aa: CASSVQGAYEQYF
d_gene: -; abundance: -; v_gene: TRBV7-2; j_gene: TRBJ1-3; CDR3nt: TGTGCCAGCAGCAGGCGGGCGGAGAGCTCTGGAAACACCATATATTTT; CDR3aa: CASSRRAESSGNTIYF
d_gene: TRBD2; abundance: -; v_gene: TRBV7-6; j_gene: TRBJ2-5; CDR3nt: TGTGCCAGCAGCCCCGACTATCGGCGGGGGGTCCGAGAGACCCAGTACTTC; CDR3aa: CASSPDYRRGVRETQYF
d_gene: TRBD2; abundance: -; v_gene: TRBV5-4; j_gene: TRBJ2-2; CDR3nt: TGTGCCAGCAGCTCGGGACTAGCGGGAGCGGACGGGGAGCTGTTTTTT; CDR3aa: CASSSGLAGADGELFF
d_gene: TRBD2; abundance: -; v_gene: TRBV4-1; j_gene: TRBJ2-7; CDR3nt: TGCGCCAGCAGCCAAGCCCCCCTAGCGGGAGCCACCTACGAGCAGTACTTC; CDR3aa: CASSQAPLAGATYEQYF
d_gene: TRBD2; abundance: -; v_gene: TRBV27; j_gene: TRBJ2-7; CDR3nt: TGTGCCAGCAGTTGGGCGGGAGGGCCGTACGAGCAGTACTTC; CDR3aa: CASSWAGGPYEQYF
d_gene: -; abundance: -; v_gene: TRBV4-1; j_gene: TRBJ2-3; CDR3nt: TGCGCCAGCAGCCAAGCCCCCGAGTATAGCACAGATACGCAGTATTTT; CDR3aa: CASSQAPEYSTDTQYF
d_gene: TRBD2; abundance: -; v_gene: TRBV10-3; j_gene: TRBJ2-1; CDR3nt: TGTGCCATCAGTGACCCGGGACTAGCGGGAGCAGTTTTCGATGAGCAGTTCTTC; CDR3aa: CAISDPGLAGAVFDEQFF
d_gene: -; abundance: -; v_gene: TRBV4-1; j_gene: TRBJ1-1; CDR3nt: TGCGCCAGCAGAACACACCCCTTGAACACTGAAGCTTTCTTT; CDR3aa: CASRTHPLNTEAFF
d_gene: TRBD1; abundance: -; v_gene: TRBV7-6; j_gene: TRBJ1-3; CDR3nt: TGTGCCAGCAGCTCCGCGCCTGGGACAGGTTTTTATAACACCATATATTTT; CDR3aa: CASSSAPGTGFYNTIYF
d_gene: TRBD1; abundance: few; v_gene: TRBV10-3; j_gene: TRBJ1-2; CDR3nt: TGTGCCATCAGTGGGGACAGGGGGTTTAACTATGGCTACACCTTC; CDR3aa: CAISGDRGFNYGYTF